This TCR beta chain was recorded in a study of breast tumors, draining lymph nodes, adjacent tissues. The lymph nodes were axillary draining lymph nodes from breast cancer patients. V gave up 5 bases and J gave up 8 bases; unmatched junction bases: 11. The CDR3 is 17 amino acids. The germline V gene encodes CDR1 MNHEY and CDR2 SVGEGT. TCRdb reprocessed the multiplex PCR reads via MiXCR and lists one record per CDR3 protein. The top ten hold about 1.4% of the sample, which has 200,000 to 250,000 distinct CDR3 sequences, about 30% seen once. This clonotype was counted at least ten times. What it binds is not known. Study results and limitations: Findings are consistent with lymph node origin and intratumoral expansion of most tumor T cells. Compared with basal-like, luminal-like tumors shared significantly more repertoire with nontumor tissue. That most tumor T cells come from lymph nodes remained unproven. Tumor TCR diversity was below lymph nodes but above nontumor tissue.

The chain joins TRBV6-2 or TRBV6-3 to TRBJ2-1; 14 bases fit TRBD2. Input material: axillary lymph node tissue. The TCR comes from a female donor with breast cancer. Some clones in this sample may be carry-over from other donors' samples. The CDR3 sequence: CASSLGTSGRWFHEQFF. The CDR3 nucleotides are TGTGCCAGCAGTCTAGGGACTAGCGGGAGATGGTTCCATGAGCAGTTCTTC.